Below, one T cell receptor beta chain is given with its context. The antigen is undetermined. These data originate in a study of identical twins. TCRdb recomputed calls from the 5' RACE reads with MiXCR, one row per CDR3 protein. The sample lists some 590,000 distinct CDR3 sequences, more than 9% occurring once. Study-level results: The degree of excess twin sharing was weaker in beta out-of-frame sequences.

This CDR3 has 16 residues. Looked up from germline, CDR1 is SGHTA and CDR2 is FQGTGA. J was trimmed by 5 bases and V by 5 bases; bases with no gene match: 13. This sample was also put to use in a study of yellow fever vaccine responses in identical twins.

The clonotype comes from a woman under 30 in good health. The chain is built from TRBV7-3 and TRBJ2-5, with TRBD1 matching over 8 bases. Sequencing was carried out using PBMCs. CDR3 coding DNA: TGTGCCAGCAGCGCCTCGGGACAGGTTGTCGGTGAGACCCAGTACTTC. This sequence encodes CASSASGQVVGETQYF.